The following is a T cell receptor (beta chain) sequence with its context. Unique molecular identifiers tagged the TCRbeta library. From the PCR reads, TCRdb called clonotypes with MiXCR, one entry per CDR3 protein. The table records around 420,000 distinct CDR3 sequences, roughly 16% of them present only once. The data originate from a study of T-cell reconstitution after alpha-beta-depleted transplantation in children. Germline-derived CDR1 and CDR2 are MNHEY and SVGEGT. This CDR3 spans 13 amino acids. V lost 6 bases and J 7 bases, leaving 13 bases between the germline ends. The genes are TRBV6-2 or TRBV6-3 and TRBJ2-1, with D perhaps matching TRBD2 (6 bases). This sequence originates from a boy under three years old who had a stem cell transplant for Wiskott-Aldrich syndrome, so the T cells may come from the graft donor. The specimen comprised PBMCs, mostly from graft donor cells, sampled 360 days after TCRalphabeta/CD19-depleted stem cell transplant. The CDR3 loop reads CASSPRLVNEQFF. CDR3 DNA: TGTGCCAGCAGCCCCCGACTAGTTAATGAGCAGTTCTTC.